The subject of this entry is one T cell receptor beta chain. What it binds is not known. Memory CD4+ cells were the fraction left after CD45RA+ naive selection. Repertoires were generated with immunoSEQ multiplex PCR, while TCRdb's copy carries only in-frame clones and drops some. The sample has about 2.4 million clones; more than 85% are singletons. This entry comes from a study of shared clonotypes between healthy human individuals. Study conclusions and caveats: Larger richness was generally estimated for naive than memory subsets.

Germline CDR1 is SGHNT and CDR2 is YYREEE (reference sequence). Trimming left V 3 bases short and J 12 bases short, with 34 bases between. The CDR3 spans 18 residues. The TCR sequence derives from a man younger than 35 in good health. Some clones in this sample may be carry-over from other donors' samples. The source material was naive CD4+ T cells from PBMCs. Subset described: CD45RA+ positively selected. The chain has TRBV5-4 and TRBJ2-7, with D tentatively TRBD2 (6 bases). This CDR3 reads CASSSGGEAGTLMSSGYF. As DNA, the CDR3 is TGTGCCAGCAGCTCGGGTGGGGAGGCAGGGACCCTTATGAGCAGTGGGTACTTC. The full variable domain, its missing parts supplied by reference TRBV5-4 and TRBJ2-7, is ETGVTQSPTHLIKTRGQQVTLRCSSQSGHNTVSWYQQALGQGPQFIFQYYREEENGRGNFPPRFSGLQFPNYSSELNVNALELDDSALYLCASSSGGEAGTLMSSGYFGPGTRLTVT.